This T cell receptor (beta chain) was identified in a study of T-cell memory formation after mild COVID-19. Trimming left V 4 bases short and J 5 bases short, with 12 bases between. The CDR3 is 14 residues long. Germline V lookup: CDR1 SGHRS, CDR2 YFSETQ. With regard to this clonotype: Its antigen is unknown.

From 5'RACE with constant-segment primers came TCR alpha and TCR beta cDNA libraries that carried sample barcodes and UMIs. Each CDR3 protein gets one entry after TCRdb re-called the 5' RACE reads with MiXCR. The sample has about 180,000 distinct CDR3 sequences; roughly 17% are singletons. Study results and limitations: Among contracting clones, CD4+ were mainly CM/EM and CD8+ enriched in EMRA. The study detected some responding clones in pre-infection memory, suggesting cross-reactive memory joined.

V and J are TRBV5-1 and TRBJ1-4, with D perhaps TRBD1 (5 bases). This receptor was identified in an adult woman who had mild COVID-19 (a few samples of this study predate the infection). Cell type and time point are not known. The sequenced sample was PBMCs or a T cell subset sorted from them (not recorded which). CDR3 DNA sequence: TGCGCCAGCAGCAGGGGCGATGGCAATGAAAAACTGTTTTTT. It translates to CASSRGDGNEKLFF.